A selection of T cell receptor beta chains follows, all from one sample in a study of blood T cells in healthy people across ages. TCRdb used MiXCR to reprocess the 5' RACE reads, holding one entry per CDR3 protein. This table has over 1,500,000 distinct CDR3 sequences, around half appearing once. The sequencing sample was made of blood. These receptors all stem from a woman between 40 and 50 years old in good health. Each CDR3 is given with its conserved first and last residue. Fields, in order: J gene, CDR3 length, clone size, D gene, V gene, CDR3 DNA, CDR3 protein. The D gene is left open where the match is weak. Clone sizes are given selectively: once, few, many, or a class where the clone is expanded.

TRBJ2-1 | 15 | . | . | TRBV6-1 | TGTGCCAGCAGTGAAGTAGCTTACTCCTACAATGAGCAGTTCTTC | CASSEVAYSYNEQFF
TRBJ1-1 | 15 | once | . | TRBV7-9 | TGTGCCAGCAGCTTAGTCGCGACTGTGAACACTGAAGCTTTCTTT | CASSLVATVNTEAFF
TRBJ2-7 | 15 | . | . | TRBV15 | TGTGCCACCAACAGAGATCCAACTGCTTTAAACGAGCAGTACTTC | CATNRDPTALNEQYF
TRBJ2-1 | 15 | few | TRBD1 | TRBV4-3 | TGCGCCAGCAGCCCCCGGGACAGTGCCTACAATGAGCAGTTCTTC | CASSPRDSAYNEQFF
TRBJ1-5 | 18 | . | . | TRBV11-2 | TGTGCCAGCAGCTTAGAGCGTGGGGGCAGGCTAAACAATCAGCCCCAGCATTTT | CASSLERGGRLNNQPQHF
TRBJ2-6 | 14 | . | . | TRBV20-1 | TGCGGTGCCGGAACAGGATCTGGGGCCAACGTCCTGACTTTC | CGAGTGSGANVLTF
TRBJ2-4 | 14 | . | . | TRBV5-6 | TGTGCCAGCAGCTTGCATGGAGGGCAAAACATTCAGTACTTC | CASSLHGGQNIQYF
TRBJ2-3 | 17 | few | TRBD2 | TRBV6-5 | TGTGCCAGCAGTTACCAGGCGGCGGGGGGGCTATGGGGTACGCAGTATTTT | CASSYQAAGGLWGTQYF
TRBJ1-2 | 13 | . | TRBD1 | TRBV12-3/TRBV12-4 | TGTGCCAGCAGTCGGGACAGCATCTATGGCTACACCTTC | CASSRDSIYGYTF
TRBJ2-3 | 15 | . | TRBD2 | TRBV20-1 | TGCAGTGCTCAAGACCTAGCGGGGTTACAGAATGCTCTGTATTTT | CSAQDLAGLQNALYF
TRBJ2-3 | 15 | . | TRBD1 | TRBV2 | TGTGCCAGCAGTCATGACAGGGGTAGCACAGATACGCAGTATTTT | CASSHDRGSTDTQYF
TRBJ2-1 | 16 | few | . | TRBV9 | TGTGCCAGCAGCGTAGCGGCCCCTCGAACTTACAATGAGCAGTTCTTC | CASSVAAPRTYNEQFF
TRBJ2-7 | 14 | . | TRBD1 | TRBV6-1 | TGTGCCAGCCTCACAGGGGGCGTTGGCTACGAGCAGTACTTC | CASLTGGVGYEQYF
TRBJ2-1 | 16 | . | TRBD2 | TRBV3-1 | TGTGCCAGCAGCCACCTTCTAGCGGGGGGCCGTGGTGAGCAGTTCTTC | CASSHLLAGGRGEQFF
TRBJ2-5 | 13 | few | . | TRBV12-3/TRBV12-4 | TGTGCCAGTGTCCTCCACTCGGGGGAGACCCAGTACTTC | CASVLHSGETQYF
TRBJ1-2 | 14 | . | . | TRBV6-1 | TGTGCCAGCAGTCGGCAGGGTTTGGGGTATGGCTACACCTTC | CASSRQGLGYGYTF
TRBJ1-4 | 15 | . | TRBD1 | TRBV20-1 | TGCAGTGCTAGAGACCCGGGACAGGGGAGCGAAAAACTGTTTTTT | CSARDPGQGSEKLFF
TRBJ1-1 | 14 | . | TRBD1 | TRBV12-3/TRBV12-4 | TGTGCCAGCAGTGTGGGACAGGTGAACACTGAAGCTTTCTTT | CASSVGQVNTEAFF
TRBJ2-5 | 17 | . | TRBD2 | TRBV7-9 | TGTGCCAGCAGCCTATCACCCGGGGGACTATCTCAAGAGACCCAGTACTTC | CASSLSPGGLSQETQYF
TRBJ2-7 | 19 | few | . | TRBV6-2/TRBV6-3 | TGTGCCAGCATCGATTTCATCCGGGGGACAGTAACCGACCACTACGAGCAGTACTTC | CASIDFIRGTVTDHYEQYF
TRBJ2-3 | 17 | . | TRBD2 | TRBV9 | TGTGCCAGCAGCGGGACTAGCGGGGGCCCCAATGTCGATACGCAGTATTTT | CASSGTSGGPNVDTQYF
TRBJ2-3 | 15 | few | TRBD2 | TRBV20-1 | TGCAGTGCTAGAGATCGGCGGGGGGGCCCAGATACGCAGTATTTT | CSARDRRGGPDTQYF
TRBJ2-5 | 15 | few | . | TRBV7-3 | TGTGCCAGCAGCTTAGACAGCGCGGGTGGAGAGACCCAGTACTTC | CASSLDSAGGETQYF
TRBJ1-2 | 16 | . | . | TRBV7-2 | TGTGCCAGCCCAGATAGGGGGGATCGGGGGAGCTATGGCTACACCTTC | CASPDRGDRGSYGYTF
TRBJ2-1 | 15 | . | TRBD1 | TRBV12-3/TRBV12-4 | TGTGCCAGCACCCAGGACAGGGGGCGATACAATGAGCAGTTCTTC | CASTQDRGRYNEQFF
TRBJ2-1 | 12 | . | . | TRBV2 | TGTGCCAGCTGCCCTGATTACAATGAGCAGTTCTTC | CASCPDYNEQFF
TRBJ2-7 | 13 | . | . | TRBV7-2 | TGTGCCAGCAGTGGGGGGAATTTGTACGAGCAGTACTTC | CASSGGNLYEQYF
TRBJ1-2 | 12 | . | . | TRBV28 | TGTGCCTCCAAGGGAGGGATCTATGGCTACACCTTC | CASKGGIYGYTF
TRBJ2-5 | 12 | . | TRBD1 | TRBV20-1 | TGCAGTGCTCAAGGGGGCGCAGAGACCCAGTACTTC | CSAQGGAETQYF
TRBJ2-3 | 13 | many | . | TRBV7-2 | TGTGCCAGCAGTTTTTCCCTGACAGATACGCAGTATTTT | CASSFSLTDTQYF
TRBJ2-3 | 18 | . | . | TRBV5-1 | TGCGCCAGCAGCTTGGTCACGGGCGAGGGGGGCGCTGCTAATACGCAGTATTTT | CASSLVTGEGGAANTQYF
TRBJ2-3 | 17 | . | TRBD2 | TRBV24-1 | TGTGCCACCAGTGATTCCGGACTAGCGGGGCCCACAGATACGCAGTATTTT | CATSDSGLAGPTDTQYF
TRBJ2-1 | 15 | . | TRBD2 | TRBV6-1 | TGTGCCAGCACTAGAAGCGGGGGGGCTTCCAATGAGCAGTTCTTC | CASTRSGGASNEQFF
TRBJ1-5 | 12 | few | . | TRBV7-2 | TGTGCCAGCAGCTCCATAGGGCCAGCCCAGCATTTT | CASSSIGPAQHF
TRBJ1-1 | 12 | . | . | TRBV28 | TGTGCCAGCAGTTTAATATTCTCTGAAGCTTTCTTT | CASSLIFSEAFF
TRBJ2-7 | 15 | . | TRBD2 | TRBV7-2 | TGTGCCAGCAGCCGGGGGGGGTCAACCTACTACGAGCAGTACTTC | CASSRGGSTYYEQYF
TRBJ2-7 | 16 | . | TRBD1 | TRBV10-2 | TGCGCCAGCAGTGCCTACTCAGGACAGGGGTTTAACGAGCAGTACTTC | CASSAYSGQGFNEQYF
TRBJ2-4 | 17 | . | . | TRBV7-2 | TGTGCCAGCAGCTTTCAATCTCCATCACTAGCCAAAAACATTCAGTACTTC | CASSFQSPSLAKNIQYF
TRBJ1-2 | 13 | . | TRBD1 | TRBV25-1 | TGTGCCAGCACCGCCGGGACAGGATATGGCTACACCTTC | CASTAGTGYGYTF
TRBJ1-5 | 15 | . | . | TRBV15 | TGTGCCACCAGTGGCGAGTCAGGGAGGTTTCAGCCCCAGCATTTT | CATSGESGRFQPQHF
TRBJ1-2 | 17 | . | TRBD1 | TRBV29-1 | TGCAGCGTTGACCTAAACCCCCCGGGACAGGCAAACTATGGCTACACCTTC | CSVDLNPPGQANYGYTF
TRBJ1-4 | 14 | . | . | TRBV20-1 | TGCAGTGCTAGAGAGACAGTTACTAATGAAAAACTGTTTTTT | CSARETVTNEKLFF
TRBJ2-5 | 16 | . | TRBD2 | TRBV4-3 | TGCGCCAGCAGCCAAGATGCCAGCGGGGGGCTGGAGACCCAGTACTTC | CASSQDASGGLETQYF
TRBJ2-3 | 14 | many | . | TRBV7-2 | TGCGCCAGCAGTCTAGCGAGAAGCACAGATACGCAGTATTTT | CASSLARSTDTQYF
TRBJ2-7 | 14 | . | . | TRBV15 | TGTGCCACCAGCGGAAGTGGGGGGAACCACGAGCAGTACTTC | CATSGSGGNHEQYF
TRBJ2-3 | 15 | once | . | TRBV24-1 | TGTGCCACCAGTGGCCCTACTCCCCGCACAGATACGCAGTATTTT | CATSGPTPRTDTQYF
TRBJ2-7 | 16 | few | TRBD2 | TRBV20-1 | TGCAGTGCTAGAAAACATTGGACTAGCGGGGGTGGCGAGCAGTACTTC | CSARKHWTSGGGEQYF
TRBJ2-5 | 15 | few | TRBD1 | TRBV28 | TGTGCCAGCAGTTTACCTGGGGGACAGCAAGAGACCCAGTACTTC | CASSLPGGQQETQYF
TRBJ2-1 | 14 | . | . | TRBV27 | TGTGCCAGCAGTTTCCCCGCGCCAGGTAATGAGCAGTTCTTC | CASSFPAPGNEQFF
TRBJ2-1 | 18 | . | TRBD2 | TRBV29-1 | TGCAGCGTTCCCAGCGCCGGGACTAGCGGGGGTACCTACAATGAGCAGTTCTTC | CSVPSAGTSGGTYNEQFF
TRBJ1-6 | 16 | few | TRBD1 | TRBV6-5 | TGTGCCAGCAGTCCCCCTCGGACAGGGGGCTGGTCACCCCTCCACTTT | CASSPPRTGGWSPLHF
TRBJ1-5 | 15 | . | . | TRBV7-2 | TGTGCCAGCAGCCCCCCCGGGAGCGTCAATCAGCCCCAGCATTTT | CASSPPGSVNQPQHF
TRBJ2-1 | 15 | . | . | TRBV6-4 | TGTGCCAGCAGTGACTCTGCGGGCTCCTACAATGAGCAGTTCTTC | CASSDSAGSYNEQFF